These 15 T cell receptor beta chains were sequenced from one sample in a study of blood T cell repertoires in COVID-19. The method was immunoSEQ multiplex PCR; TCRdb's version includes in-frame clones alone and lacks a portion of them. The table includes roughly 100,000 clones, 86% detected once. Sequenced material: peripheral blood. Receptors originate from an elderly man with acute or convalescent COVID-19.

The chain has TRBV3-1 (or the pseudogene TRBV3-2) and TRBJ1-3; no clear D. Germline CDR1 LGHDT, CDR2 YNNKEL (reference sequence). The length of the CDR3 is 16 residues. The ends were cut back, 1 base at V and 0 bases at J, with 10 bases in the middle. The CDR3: CASSQALVLSGNTIYF. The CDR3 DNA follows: TGTGCCAGCAGCCAAGCCTTAGTACTCTCTGGAAACACCATATATTTT.

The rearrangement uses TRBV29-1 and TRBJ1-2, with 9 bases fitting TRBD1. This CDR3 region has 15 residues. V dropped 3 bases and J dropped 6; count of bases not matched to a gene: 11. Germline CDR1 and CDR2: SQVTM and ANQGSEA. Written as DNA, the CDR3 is TGCAGCGTTGAGTGGGGTACAGGGGGCGTCAATGGCTACACCTTC. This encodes CSVEWGTGGVNGYTF. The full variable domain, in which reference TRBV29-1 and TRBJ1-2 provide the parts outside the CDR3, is SAVISQKPSRDICQRGTSLTIQCQVDSQVTMMFWYRQQPGQSLTLIATANQGSEATYESGFVIDKFPISRPNLTFSTLTVSNMSPEDSSIYLCSVEWGTGGVNGYTFGSGTRLTVV.

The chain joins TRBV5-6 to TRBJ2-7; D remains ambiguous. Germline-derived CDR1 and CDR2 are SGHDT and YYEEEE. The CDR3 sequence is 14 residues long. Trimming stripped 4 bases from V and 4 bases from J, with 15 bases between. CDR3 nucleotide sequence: TGTGCCAGCAGCCCAAAGCCGGGTCTATACGAGCAGTACTTC. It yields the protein CASSPKPGLYEQYF.

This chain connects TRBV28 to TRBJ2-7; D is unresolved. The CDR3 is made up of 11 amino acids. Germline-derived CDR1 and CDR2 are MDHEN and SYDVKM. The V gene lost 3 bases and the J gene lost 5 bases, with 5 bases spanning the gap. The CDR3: CASSFYHEQYF. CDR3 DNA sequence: TGTGCCAGCAGTTTCTATCACGAGCAGTACTTC.

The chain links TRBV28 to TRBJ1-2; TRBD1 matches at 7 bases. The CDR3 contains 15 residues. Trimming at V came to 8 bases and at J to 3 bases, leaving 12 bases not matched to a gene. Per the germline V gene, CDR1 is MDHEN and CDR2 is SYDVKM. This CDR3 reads CASFLAGGNDYGYTF. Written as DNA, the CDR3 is TGTGCCAGCTTTCTGGCAGGGGGTAATGACTATGGCTACACCTTC.

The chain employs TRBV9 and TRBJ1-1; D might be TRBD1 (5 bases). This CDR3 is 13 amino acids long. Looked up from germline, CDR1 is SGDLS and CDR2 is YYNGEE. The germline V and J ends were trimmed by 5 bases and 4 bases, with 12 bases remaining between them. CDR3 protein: CASSEQGFTEAFF. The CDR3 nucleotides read TGTGCCAGCAGTGAGCAGGGATTCACTGAAGCTTTCTTT.

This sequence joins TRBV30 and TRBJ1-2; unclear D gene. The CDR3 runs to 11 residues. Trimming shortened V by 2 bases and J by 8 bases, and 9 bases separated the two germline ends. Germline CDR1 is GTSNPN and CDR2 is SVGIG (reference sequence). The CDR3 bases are TGTGCCTGGAGTTCGGGATCCGGCTACACCTTC. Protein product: CAWSSGSGYTF.

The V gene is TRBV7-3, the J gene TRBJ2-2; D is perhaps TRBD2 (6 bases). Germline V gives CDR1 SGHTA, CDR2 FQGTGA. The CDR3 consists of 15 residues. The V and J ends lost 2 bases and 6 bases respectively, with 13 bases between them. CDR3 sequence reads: CASSLGGRGAGELFF. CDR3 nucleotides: TGTGCCAGCAGCTTAGGAGGGAGAGGGGCCGGGGAGCTGTTTTTT.

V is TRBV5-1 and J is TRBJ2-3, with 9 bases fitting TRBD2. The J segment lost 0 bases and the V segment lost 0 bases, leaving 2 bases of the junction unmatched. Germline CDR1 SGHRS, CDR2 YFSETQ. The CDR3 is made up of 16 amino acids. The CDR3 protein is CASSLEGTSSTDTQYF. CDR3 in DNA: TGCGCCAGCAGCTTGGAGGGGACTAGCAGCACAGATACGCAGTATTTT.

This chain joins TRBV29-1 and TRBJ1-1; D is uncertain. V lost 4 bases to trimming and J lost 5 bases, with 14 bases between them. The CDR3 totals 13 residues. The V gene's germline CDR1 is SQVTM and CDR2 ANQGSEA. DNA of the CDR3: TGCAGCGTTGTGCGCGGGGAGGATACTGAAGCTTTCTTT. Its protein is CSVVRGEDTEAFF.

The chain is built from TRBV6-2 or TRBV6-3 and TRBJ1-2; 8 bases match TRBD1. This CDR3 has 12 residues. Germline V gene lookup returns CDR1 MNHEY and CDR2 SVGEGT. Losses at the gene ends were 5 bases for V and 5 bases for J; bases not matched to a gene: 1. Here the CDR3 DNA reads TGTGCCAGCAGTGGACAGGGTTATGGCTACACCTTC. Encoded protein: CASSGQGYGYTF.

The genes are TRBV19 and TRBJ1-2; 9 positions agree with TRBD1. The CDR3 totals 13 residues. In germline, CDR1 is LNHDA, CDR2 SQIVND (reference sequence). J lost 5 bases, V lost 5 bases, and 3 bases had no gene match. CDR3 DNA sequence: TGTGCCAGTAGTCGGACAGGGGATTATGGCTACACCTTC. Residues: CASSRTGDYGYTF.

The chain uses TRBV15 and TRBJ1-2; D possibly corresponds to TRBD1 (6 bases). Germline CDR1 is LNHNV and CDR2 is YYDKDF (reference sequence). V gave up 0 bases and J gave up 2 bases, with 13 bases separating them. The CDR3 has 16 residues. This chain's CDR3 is CATSRDQGGFNYGYTF. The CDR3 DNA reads TGTGCCACCAGCAGAGATCAAGGGGGATTCAACTATGGCTACACCTTC.

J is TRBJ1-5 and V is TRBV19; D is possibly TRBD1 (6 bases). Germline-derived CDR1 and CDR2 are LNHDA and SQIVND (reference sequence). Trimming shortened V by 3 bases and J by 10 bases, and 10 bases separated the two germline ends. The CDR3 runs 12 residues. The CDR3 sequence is CASSMKGDPQHF. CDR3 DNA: TGTGCCAGTAGTATGAAGGGGGATCCCCAGCATTTT.

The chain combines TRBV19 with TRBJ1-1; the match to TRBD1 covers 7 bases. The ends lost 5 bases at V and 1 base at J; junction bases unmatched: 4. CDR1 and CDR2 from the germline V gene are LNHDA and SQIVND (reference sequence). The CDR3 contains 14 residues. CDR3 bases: TGTGCCAGTAGTGGAGGGGGCTCGAACACTGAAGCTTTCTTT. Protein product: CASSGGGSNTEAFF.